A selection of T cell receptor beta chains follows, all from one sample in a study of cytomegalovirus exposure and HLA in healthy donors. This table comes from immunoSEQ multiplex PCR, and its TCRdb copy is limited to in-frame clones, with some not included. The sample consists of approximately 230,000 clones, 87% of them appearing once. Material: PBMCs. These receptors originate from a man between 18 and 29 years old in good health and CMV-seropositive. Each CDR3 is given with its conserved first and last residue. D genes are given only for firm matches. Part of the rows lack a size; the others show once, few, many or a class for expanded clones.

TRBV7-9	NA	NA	TRBJ2-7	CASSLPIGDEQYF	TGTGCCAGCAGCTTACCCATAGGGGACGAGCAGTACTTC
TRBV4-3	NA	NA	TRBJ2-3	CASSQDTRALTDTQYF	TGCGCCAGCAGCCAAGATACCAGGGCCTTAACAGATACGCAGTATTTT
TRBV2	NA	many	TRBJ1-1	CASSRGTDEAFF	TGTGCCAGCAGTAGGGGCACAGATGAAGCTTTCTTT
TRBV21-1	NA	NA	TRBJ2-7	CASSQSSGRSSYEQYF	TGTGCCAGCAGCCAGAGTAGCGGGAGGTCGTCCTACGAGCAGTACTTC
TRBV7-8	NA	NA	TRBJ1-5	CASSLGGRQPQHF	TGTGCCAGCAGCTTAGGGGGAAGGCAGCCCCAGCATTTT
TRBV6-5	NA	once	TRBJ1-1	CASSYSYGPSNTEAFF	TGTGCCAGCAGTTACTCCTACGGACCCTCGAACACTGAAGCTTTCTTT
TRBV13	NA	NA	TRBJ1-2	CASSPWGADGYTF	TGTGCCAGCAGCCCGTGGGGGGCTGATGGCTACACCTTC
TRBV18	NA	once	TRBJ1-5	CASSPTGWGGQPQHF	TGTGCCAGCTCACCAACAGGCTGGGGAGGACAGCCCCAGCATTTT
TRBV15	TRBD2	NA	TRBJ2-1	CATSRLAPSSYNEQFF	TGTGCCACCAGCCGACTAGCCCCAAGCTCCTACAATGAGCAGTTCTTC
TRBV5-1	NA	NA	TRBJ1-5	CASSLMGADQPQHF	TGCGCCAGCAGCTTGATGGGGGCCGATCAGCCCCAGCATTTT
TRBV29-1	NA	NA	TRBJ1-3	CSVEGGNGNTIYF	TGCAGCGTTGAAGGGGGGAACGGAAACACCATATATTTT
TRBV5-1	NA	NA	TRBJ1-1	CASAPLGGGEAFF	TGCGCCAGCGCACCCCTGGGGGGGGGTGAAGCTTTCTTT
TRBV10-2	TRBD1	NA	TRBJ1-2	CASSDGRGLGYGYTF	TGCGCCAGCAGTGATGGGAGGGGGCTGGGCTATGGCTACACCTTC
TRBV29-1	TRBD1	NA	TRBJ2-2	CSGTGYTGELFF	TGCAGCGGGACAGGGTACACCGGGGAGCTGTTTTTT
TRBV6-4	TRBD2	NA	TRBJ2-2	CASRRLAGSGTGELFF	TGTGCCAGCAGACGACTAGCGGGATCGGGCACCGGGGAGCTGTTTTTT
TRBV5-1	NA	NA	TRBJ2-1	CASSLGGGLSYNEQFF	TGCGCCAGCAGCTTGGGAGGGGGTCTCTCCTACAATGAGCAGTTCTTC
TRBV27	TRBD2	NA	TRBJ2-1	CASSSLAGAYNEQFF	TGTGCCAGCAGTTCTCTAGCGGGAGCCTACAATGAGCAGTTCTTC
TRBV5-5	NA	NA	TRBJ1-1	CAVGTVNTEAFF	TGTGCCGTTGGGACGGTGAACACTGAAGCTTTCTTT
TRBV28	NA	NA	TRBJ1-1	CASSPGGVIAEAFF	TGTGCCAGCAGTCCAGGTGGGGTTATCGCTGAAGCTTTCTTT
TRBV29-1	NA	once	TRBJ2-1	CSVGPGDYEQFF	TGCAGCGTGGGGCCAGGGGATTATGAGCAGTTCTTC
TRBV19	NA	few	TRBJ1-5	CASSIGGDQPQHF	TGTGCCAGTAGTATCGGGGGGGATCAGCCCCAGCATTTT
TRBV18	NA	NA	TRBJ2-7	CASSRTGFGHEQYF	TGTGCCAGCTCCCGAACAGGGTTCGGCCACGAGCAGTACTTC
TRBV6-6	NA	NA	TRBJ2-5	CASSRGRLETQYF	TGTGCCAGCAGTCGCGGTCGGCTGGAGACCCAGTACTTC
TRBV15	TRBD1	NA	TRBJ2-7	CATSRGTGSYEQYF	TGTGCCACCAGCAGAGGGACAGGCTCCTACGAGCAGTACTTC
TRBV15	NA	NA	TRBJ2-7	CATSRDKGLAQYEQYF	TGTGCCACCAGCAGAGATAAGGGGCTAGCGCAGTACGAGCAGTACTTC
TRBV5-1	TRBD1	NA	TRBJ1-5	CASSPGTAGQPQHF	TGCGCCAGCAGCCCAGGGACAGCGGGTCAGCCCCAGCATTTT
TRBV5-6	NA	NA	TRBJ1-5	CASTSWISNQPQHF	TGTGCCAGCACCTCTTGGATTAGCAATCAGCCCCAGCATTTT
TRBV5-1	NA	few	TRBJ2-7	CASRFAETYEQYF	TGCGCCAGCAGGTTCGCGGAAACCTACGAGCAGTACTTC
TRBV29-1	TRBD2	NA	TRBJ2-7	CSVEWLAGGYEQYF	TGCAGCGTTGAGTGGCTAGCGGGAGGCTACGAGCAGTACTTC
TRBV15	NA	once	TRBJ2-1	CATSRPQEYSEQFF	TGTGCCACCAGCAGACCACAGGAGTATAGTGAGCAGTTCTTC
TRBV30	TRBD2	NA	TRBJ2-1	CAWSSASGSFFEQFF	TGTGCCTGGAGTTCGGCTAGCGGGAGTTTTTTTGAGCAGTTCTTC
TRBV7-6	NA	NA	TRBJ2-5	CASSPGYQETQYF	TGTGCCAGCAGCCCAGGGTACCAAGAGACCCAGTACTTC
TRBV18	NA	NA	TRBJ2-7	CASSPADSYEQYF	TGTGCCAGCTCACCAGCGGACAGCTACGAGCAGTACTTC
TRBV29-1	TRBD1	NA	TRBJ1-2	CSVRTGNYGYTF	TGCAGCGTGCGGACAGGGAACTATGGCTACACCTTC
TRBV30	TRBD1	few	TRBJ1-3	CIATRDSRSNTIYF	TGTATTGCTACACGGGACAGCCGGTCCAACACCATATATTTT
TRBV7-8	NA	NA	TRBJ1-3	CASSLVRRVNSGNTIYF	TGTGCCAGCAGCTTAGTACGACGGGTTAACTCTGGAAACACCATATATTTT
TRBV4-2	TRBD2	NA	TRBJ2-3	CASSQDSASGYTQYF	TGTGCCAGCAGCCAAGACTCGGCTAGCGGCTATACGCAGTATTTT
TRBV5-4	NA	NA	TRBJ1-1	CASSFGWRTEAFF	TGTGCCAGCAGCTTCGGGTGGCGCACTGAAGCTTTCTTT
TRBV6-5	NA	NA	TRBJ2-7	CASKARTGVYEQYF	TGTGCCAGCAAGGCCCGGACCGGGGTCTACGAGCAGTACTTC
TRBV18	TRBD2	once	TRBJ2-7	CASSPRVTSGSGRGNEQYF	TGTGCCAGCTCACCACGGGTAACTAGCGGGTCGGGCCGGGGGAACGAGCAGTACTTC
TRBV7-2	TRBD1	NA	TRBJ1-5	CASSLDRGYRQPQHF	TGTGCCAGCAGCTTAGACAGGGGATACCGTCAGCCCCAGCATTTT
TRBV30	NA	NA	TRBJ2-5	CAWSGWASGTGLYF	NA
TRBV4-2	NA	NA	TRBJ2-4	CASSQDKGTIQYF	TGTGCCAGCAGCCAAGATAAGGGGACCATTCAGTACTTC
TRBV2	TRBD2	NA	TRBJ2-1	CASTLAGGLNNEQFF	TGTGCCAGCACCCTAGCGGGAGGGCTGAACAATGAGCAGTTCTTC
TRBV18	NA	NA	TRBJ2-7	CASSLPPYEQYF	TGTGCCAGCTCACTACCCCCCTACGAGCAGTACTTC
TRBV4-1	NA	NA	TRBJ2-1	CASSQAPESSYNEQFF	TGCGCCAGCAGCCAAGCGCCGGAAAGCTCCTACAATGAGCAGTTCTTC
TRBV5-1	TRBD1	NA	TRBJ2-7	CASSFRDSSHEQYF	TGCGCCAGCAGCTTCCGGGACAGTTCGCACGAGCAGTACTTC
TRBV27	TRBD1	NA	TRBJ2-7	CASSPGTGGYEQYF	TGTGCCAGCAGTCCCGGGACAGGGGGCTACGAGCAGTACTTC
TRBV7-2	TRBD2	NA	TRBJ2-1	CASSPTLAGAYNEQFF	TGTGCCAGCAGCCCCACTCTAGCGGGGGCCTACAATGAGCAGTTCTTC
TRBV5-4	NA	few	TRBJ2-7	CASSLTDSTYEQYF	TGTGCCAGCAGCTTAACGGACAGCACCTACGAGCAGTACTTC
TRBV9	NA	NA	TRBJ1-1	CASSVGGETEAFF	TGTGCCAGCAGCGTAGGAGGAGAAACTGAAGCTTTCTTT
TRBV7-2	NA	NA	TRBJ1-1	CASSLNLHPMNTEAFF	TGTGCCAGCAGCTTAAACCTGCATCCTATGAACACTGAAGCTTTCTTT
TRBV7-6	TRBD1	NA	TRBJ2-7	CASSNRDRGYEQYF	TGTGCCAGCAGCAATAGGGACAGGGGCTACGAGCAGTACTTC